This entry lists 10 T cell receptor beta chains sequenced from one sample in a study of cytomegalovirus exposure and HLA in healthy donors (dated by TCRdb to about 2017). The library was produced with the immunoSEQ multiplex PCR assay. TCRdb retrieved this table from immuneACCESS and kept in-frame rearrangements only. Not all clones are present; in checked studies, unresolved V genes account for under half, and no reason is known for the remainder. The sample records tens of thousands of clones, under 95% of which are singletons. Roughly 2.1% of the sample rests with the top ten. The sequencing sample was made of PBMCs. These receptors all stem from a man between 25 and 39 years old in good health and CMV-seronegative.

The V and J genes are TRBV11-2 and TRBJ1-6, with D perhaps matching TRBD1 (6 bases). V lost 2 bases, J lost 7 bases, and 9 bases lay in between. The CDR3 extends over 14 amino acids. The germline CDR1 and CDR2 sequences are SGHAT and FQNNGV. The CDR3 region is CASSLSGDNSPLHF. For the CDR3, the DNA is TGTGCCAGCAGCTTATCAGGGGACAATTCACCCCTCCACTTT. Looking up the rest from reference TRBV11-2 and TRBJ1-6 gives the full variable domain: EAGVAQSPRYKIIEKRQSVAFWCNPISGHATLYWYQQILGQGPKLLIQFQNNGVVDDSQLPKDRFSAERLKGVDSTLKIQPAKLEDSAVYLCASSLSGDNSPLHFGNGTRLTVT.

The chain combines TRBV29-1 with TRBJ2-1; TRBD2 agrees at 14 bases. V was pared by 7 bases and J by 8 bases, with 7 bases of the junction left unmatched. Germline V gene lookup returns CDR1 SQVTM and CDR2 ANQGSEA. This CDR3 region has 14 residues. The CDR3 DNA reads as TGCAGCGCCGGGACTAGCGGGAGTAAGTATGAGCAGTTCTTC. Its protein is CSAGTSGSKYEQFF.

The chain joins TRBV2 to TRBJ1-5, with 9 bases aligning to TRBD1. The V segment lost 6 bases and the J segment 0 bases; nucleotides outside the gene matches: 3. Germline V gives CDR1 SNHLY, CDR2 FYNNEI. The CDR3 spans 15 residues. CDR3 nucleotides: TGTGCCAGCAGGGGGGACAGGGTTAGCAATCAGCCCCAGCATTTT. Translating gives CASRGDRVSNQPQHF.

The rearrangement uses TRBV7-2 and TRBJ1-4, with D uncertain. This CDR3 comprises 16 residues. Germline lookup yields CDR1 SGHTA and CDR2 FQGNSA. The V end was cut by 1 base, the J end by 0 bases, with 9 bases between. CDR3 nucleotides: TGTGCCAGCAGCTTAGAACCGACTGCAACTAATGAAAAACTGTTTTTT. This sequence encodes CASSLEPTATNEKLFF.

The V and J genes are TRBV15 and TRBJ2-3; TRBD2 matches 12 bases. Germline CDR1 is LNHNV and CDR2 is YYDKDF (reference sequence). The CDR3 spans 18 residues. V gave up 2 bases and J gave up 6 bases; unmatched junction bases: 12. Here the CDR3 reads CATSRLRTSGTGRDTQYF. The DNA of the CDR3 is TGTGCCACCAGCAGACTTCGGACTAGCGGGACGGGAAGGGATACGCAGTATTTT.

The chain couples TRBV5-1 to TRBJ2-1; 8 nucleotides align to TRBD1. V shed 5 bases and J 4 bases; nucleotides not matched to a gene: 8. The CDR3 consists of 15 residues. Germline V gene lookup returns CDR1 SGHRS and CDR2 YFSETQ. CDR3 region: CASRRGQGSYNEQFF. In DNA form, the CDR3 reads TGCGCCAGCAGACGCGGACAGGGATCATACAATGAGCAGTTCTTC.

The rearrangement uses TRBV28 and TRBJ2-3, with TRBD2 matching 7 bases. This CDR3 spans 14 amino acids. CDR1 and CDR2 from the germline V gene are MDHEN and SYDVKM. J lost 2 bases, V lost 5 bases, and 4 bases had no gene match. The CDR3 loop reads CASSPRGTTDTQYF. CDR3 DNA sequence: TGTGCCAGCAGTCCGCGGGGGACCACAGATACGCAGTATTTT.

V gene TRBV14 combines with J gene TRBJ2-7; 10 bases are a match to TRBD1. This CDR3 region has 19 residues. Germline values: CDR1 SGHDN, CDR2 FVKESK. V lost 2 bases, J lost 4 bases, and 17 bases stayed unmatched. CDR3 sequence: CASSQKYKTRDRGPYEQYF. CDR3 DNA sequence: TGTGCCAGCAGCCAAAAATACAAGACCCGGGACAGGGGTCCGTACGAGCAGTACTTC.

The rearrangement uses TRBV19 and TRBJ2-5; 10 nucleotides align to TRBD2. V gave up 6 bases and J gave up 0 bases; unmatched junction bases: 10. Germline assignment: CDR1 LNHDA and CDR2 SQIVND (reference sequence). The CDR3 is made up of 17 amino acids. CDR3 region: CASSDPLAGAHQETQYF. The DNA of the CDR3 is TGTGCCAGTAGCGACCCCCTAGCGGGGGCCCACCAAGAGACCCAGTACTTC.

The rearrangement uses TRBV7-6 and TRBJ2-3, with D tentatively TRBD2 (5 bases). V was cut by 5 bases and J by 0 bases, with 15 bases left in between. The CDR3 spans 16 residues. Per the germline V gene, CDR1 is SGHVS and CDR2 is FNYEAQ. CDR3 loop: CASSEEVGESTDTQYF. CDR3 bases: TGTGCCAGCAGCGAAGAGGTCGGGGAGAGCACAGATACGCAGTATTTT. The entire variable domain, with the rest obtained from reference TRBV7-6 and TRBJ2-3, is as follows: GAGVSQSPRYKVTKRGQDVALRCDPISGHVSLYWYRQALGQGPEFLTYFNYEAQQDKSGLPNDRFSAERPEGSISTLTIQRTEQRDSAMYRCASSEEVGESTDTQYFGPGTRLTVL.